This TCR beta chain was recovered during a study of long-term antiretroviral therapy in people with HIV. This CDR3 comprises 16 residues. The ends lost 3 bases at V and 6 bases at J; junction bases unmatched: 9. Germline CDR1 and CDR2: MNHNS and SASEGT. Sequencing relied on immunoSEQ assay v3.0, run at survey level. Here immunoSEQ multiplex PCR was the method, and the copy in TCRdb shows in-frame clones only, minus some. The table includes about 25,000 clones, approximately 86% detected once. The sequencing used unsorted PBMCs, collected 1.2 years after starting antiretroviral therapy. The origin of this receptor is a man in his fifties with HIV. The gene calls are TRBV6-1 and TRBJ2-2; 8 bases are shared with TRBD1. The chain's CDR3 is CASSEVQGAVSGELFF. CDR3 DNA: TGTGCCAGCAGTGAGGTCCAGGGGGCTGTGTCCGGGGAGCTGTTTTTT.